In this sample, the clone carrying this TCR beta chain turned up many times. The antigen remains unidentified. The data belong to a study of human T cells and chemical hapten exposure. Findings of the study overall: Against controls, expanded TCRs gave rise to significantly more large CDR3 similarity clusters. Alopecia affecting every donor means their immune response may not match healthy people's.

This CDR3 contains 16 residues. Trimming pared 2 bases from V and 1 base from J, leaving 9 bases between. Time point: pre-sensitization, week 0. Stated treatment: therapeutic diphenylcyclopropenone sensitization with weekly scalp DPC. Alopecia patients, 18 to 70 years old and DPC-suitable, served as donors. For the library, individual cDNA molecules each received unique molecular identifiers. TCRdb fed the RACE reads into MiXCR, producing one record per CDR3 protein. The sample records about 380,000 distinct CDR3 sequences, more than 4.5% being singletons. This clonotype was obtained from a woman aged 45 to 65 with alopecia areata. Some clones in this sample may be carry-over from other donors' samples. The V and J genes are TRBV12-3 or TRBV12-4 and TRBJ1-6; D may be TRBD1 (5 bases). Sequenced here: whole blood, sampled in connection with sensitization to the hapten diphenylcyclopropenone (DPC). The CDR3 loop reads CASSLRGGSYNSPLHF. The DNA of the CDR3 is TGTGCCAGCAGTTTAAGGGGCGGATCCTATAATTCACCCCTCCACTTT.